These T cell receptor beta chains were read from a single sample in a study of blood T cell repertoires in COVID-19. Assay: immunoSEQ multiplex PCR; the TCRdb copy retains only in-frame clones and omits some. The sample consists of about 260,000 clones, about nine tenths of them appearing once. The material sequenced was PBMCs or T cells enriched from blood (not recorded which). The receptors derive from a man between 50 and 59 years old who had been exposed to COVID-19. The CDR3 runs from the conserved cysteine through the conserved F or W. The order of the fields is J gene, clone size, V gene, D gene, CDR3 protein, CDR3 DNA. A D gene is named only where the DNA matches it firmly. The listing skips clone size in some rows; elsewhere it reads once, few, many or a size class.

>TRBJ2-1|-|TRBV14|-
CASSQVQGLSYNEQFF
TGTGCCAGCAGCCAGGTCCAGGGGTTGTCCTACAATGAGCAGTTCTTC
>TRBJ2-1|-|TRBV7-3|-
CASSPRAEEVYNEQFF
TGTGCCAGCAGCCCCCGAGCGGAGGAGGTCTACAATGAGCAGTTCTTC
>TRBJ1-1|-|TRBV7-2|-
CASSLVAGTNTEAFF
TGTGCCAGCAGCTTAGTCGCGGGCACTAACACTGAAGCTTTCTTT
>TRBJ2-1|-|TRBV29-1|-
CSVETGGPYNEQFF
TGCAGCGTTGAGACGGGGGGCCCATACAATGAGCAGTTCTTC
>TRBJ2-1|-|TRBV12-5|TRBD2
CASGLVGTSGSIYNEQFF
TGTGCTAGTGGTTTGGTCGGGACTAGCGGTTCCATCTACAATGAGCAGTTCTTC
>TRBJ1-2|-|TRBV3-1/TRBV3-2|-
CASSQDGLGSLGGGYTF
TGTGCCAGCAGCCAAGATGGGTTGGGCAGCCTCGGTGGTGGCTACACCTTC
>TRBJ1-1|-|TRBV2|-
CASNDPSRTGKAEAFF
TGTGCCAGCAACGATCCATCCCGTACAGGGAAGGCTGAAGCTTTCTTT
>TRBJ1-6|few|TRBV9|TRBD1
CASSAHSTGDNSPLHF
TGTGCCAGCAGCGCGCACTCGACAGGGGATAATTCACCCCTCCACTTT
>TRBJ1-4|-|TRBV5-1|TRBD1
CASSRDRATNEKLFF
TGCGCCAGCAGTAGAGACAGGGCCACTAATGAAAAACTGTTTTTT
>TRBJ2-5|-|TRBV11-2|TRBD2
CASSDGTSGVETQYF
TGTGCCAGCAGCGACGGGACTAGCGGGGTAGAGACCCAGTACTTC
>TRBJ1-2|-|TRBV5-1|-
CASSLALGDGYTF
TGCGCCAGCAGCTTGGCTCTAGGTGATGGCTACACCTTC
>TRBJ1-1|few|TRBV18|-
CASSTLGQMNTEAFF
TGTGCCAGCTCAACCCTGGGACAAATGAACACTGAAGCTTTCTTT
>TRBJ1-1|-|TRBV16|TRBD1
CASSQSAGQGPDTEAFF
TGTGCCAGCAGCCAATCGGCGGGACAGGGTCCGGACACTGAAGCTTTCTTT
>TRBJ1-5|-|TRBV4-2|TRBD1
CASSQPGQGLGQPQHF
TGTGCCAGCAGCCAACCGGGACAGGGGTTAGGTCAGCCCCAGCATTTT
>TRBJ1-2|-|TRBV5-3|TRBD1
CARSTGQGSNYGYTF
TGTGCCAGAAGCACCGGACAGGGGTCTAACTATGGCTACACCTTC
>TRBJ1-4|-|TRBV15|-
CATSRGQGGEKLFF
TGTGCCACCAGCAGAGGGCAGGGCGGTGAAAAACTGTTTTTT
>TRBJ2-5|-|TRBV24-1|TRBD2
CATSETGLAVSRTQYF
TGTGCCACCAGTGAAACGGGACTAGCGGTCTCGCGGACCCAGTACTTC
>TRBJ1-3|-|TRBV29-1|-
CSVVITQGPSGNTIYF
TGCAGCGTTGTGATTACGCAGGGGCCCTCTGGAAACACCATATATTTT
>TRBJ1-1|-|TRBV27|TRBD1
CASSRQGVVHTEAFF
TGTGCCAGCAGTCGACAGGGGGTTGTTCACACTGAAGCTTTCTTT
>TRBJ1-6|-|TRBV19|TRBD1
CASRRQGSNNSPLHF
TGTGCCAGCAGAAGACAGGGTTCGAATAATTCACCCCTCCACTTT
>TRBJ2-7|once|TRBV4-1|TRBD1
CASSPPLGQGINEQYF
TGCGCCAGCAGCCCCCCCTTGGGACAGGGGATCAACGAGCAGTACTTC
>TRBJ1-2|few|TRBV28|-
CASSLFVYGYTF
TGTGCCAGCAGTTTATTCGTCTATGGCTACACCTTC
>TRBJ1-2|-|TRBV5-5|-
CASSLGGDLGYTF
TGTGCCAGCAGCTTGGGCGGGGACCTTGGCTACACCTTC
>TRBJ1-4|once|TRBV18|TRBD1
CASSETGGVYEKLFF
TGTGCCAGCTCAGAAACAGGGGGTGTTTATGAAAAACTGTTTTTT
>TRBJ2-5|-|TRBV5-8|TRBD2
CASSLDGLARLQETQYF
TGTGCCAGCAGCTTGGATGGACTAGCGCGGCTGCAAGAGACCCAGTACTTC
>TRBJ2-5|-|TRBV27|-
CASSSQGSGETQYF
TGTGCCAGCAGTTCCCAGGGCTCCGGAGAGACCCAGTACTTC
>TRBJ1-6|-|TRBV19|-
CASRRRDSGGSPLHF
TGTGCCAGTAGGAGACGGGACTCAGGAGGGTCACCCCTCCACTTT
>TRBJ1-4|-|TRBV28|TRBD1
CASSPRDRNIGKLFF
TGTGCCAGCAGCCCGCGGGACAGAAATATCGGAAAACTGTTTTTT
>TRBJ2-7|once|TRBV5-1|-
CASSRNNRGSSYEQYF
TGCGCCAGCAGCCGGAATAACCGGGGAAGCTCCTACGAGCAGTACTTC